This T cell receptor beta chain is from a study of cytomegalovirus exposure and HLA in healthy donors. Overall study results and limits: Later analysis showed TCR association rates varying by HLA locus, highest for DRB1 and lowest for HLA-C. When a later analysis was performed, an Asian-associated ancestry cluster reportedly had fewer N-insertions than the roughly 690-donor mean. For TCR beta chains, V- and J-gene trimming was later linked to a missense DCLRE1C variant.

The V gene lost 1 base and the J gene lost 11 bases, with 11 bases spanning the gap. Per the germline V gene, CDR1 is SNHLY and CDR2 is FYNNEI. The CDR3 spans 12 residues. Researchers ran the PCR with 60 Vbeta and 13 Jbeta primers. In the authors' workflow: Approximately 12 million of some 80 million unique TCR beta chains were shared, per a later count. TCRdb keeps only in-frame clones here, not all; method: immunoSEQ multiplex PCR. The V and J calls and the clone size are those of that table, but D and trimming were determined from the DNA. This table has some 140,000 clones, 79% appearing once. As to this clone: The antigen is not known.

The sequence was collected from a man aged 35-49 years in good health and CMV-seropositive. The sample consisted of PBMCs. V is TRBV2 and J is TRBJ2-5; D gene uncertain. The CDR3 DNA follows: TGTGCCAGCAGTGAAGTGGCCCCCCAGCAGTACTTC. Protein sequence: CASSEVAPQQYF.